This entry lists 27 T cell receptor beta chains sequenced from one sample in a study of T cells in Graves' hyperthyroidism and ophthalmopathy. Authors of the study amplified TCR beta CDR3 regions from RNA transcripts. HTBI primers were employed in a first-round RT-PCR of the TCR CDR3. TCRdb reprocessed the multiplex PCR reads via MiXCR and lists one record per CDR3 protein. Of 560,000 or so distinct CDR3 sequences listed, about 20% are singletons. The specimen sequenced was blood. These receptors were obtained from a man aged 40-55 years with Graves' ophthalmopathy.

This rearrangement joins TRBV6-1 to TRBJ2-2; D ambiguous. This CDR3 has 13 residues. V was shortened by 6 bases and J by 3 bases, with 8 bases between the two germline ends. In germline, CDR1 is MNHNS, CDR2 SASEGT. CDR3 loop: CASRESYTGELFF. CDR3 DNA: TGTGCCAGCAGGGAGAGTTACACCGGGGAGCTGTTTTTT.

The table lists this clonotype with a few counts. V is TRBV5-6 and J is TRBJ2-1, with 7 bases identical to TRBD2. The ends lost 1 base at V and 7 bases at J; junction bases unmatched: 8. CDR3 length: 15 residues. From germline, CDR1 is SGHDT and CDR2 YYEEEE. CDR3 sequence (DNA): TGTGCCAGCAGCTTGTACCTAGCGGTTCTGAATGAGCAGTTCTTC. This encodes CASSLYLAVLNEQFF.

This clonotype came up many times. This chain joins TRBV2 and TRBJ1-6; weak D call: TRBD1 (5 bases). The CDR3 loop spans 14 amino acids. CDR1 and CDR2 from the germline V gene are SNHLY and FYNNEI. Trimming stripped 8 bases from V and 5 bases from J, with 13 bases between. CDR3 amino acids: CASRWTSNNSPLHF. In nucleotides, the CDR3 is TGTGCCAGCCGGTGGACAAGCAATAATTCACCCCTCCACTTT.

V and J are TRBV6-1 and TRBJ2-4; no reliable D call. CDR1 and CDR2 (germline): MNHNS, SASEGT. V was pared by 10 bases and J by 3 bases, with 19 bases between. The CDR3 covers 15 residues. The CDR3 sequence is CATIPRGLNKNIQYF. The CDR3 nucleotides read TGTGCCACCATCCCGCGCGGTTTGAACAAAAACATTCAGTACTTC.

CDR3 nucleotides: TGTGCCACCAGTGATTTGAACAGGGCCTCGGGAAGCTACACCTTC. Residues: CATSDLNRASGSYTF. The chain is built from TRBV24-1 and TRBJ1-2; weak D call: TRBD1 (6 bases). Germline CDR1 reads KGHDR; CDR2 reads SFDVKD. The V and J ends lost 0 bases and 9 bases respectively, with 16 bases between them. CDR3 length: 15 amino acids.

This clonotype was counted only a few times. The chain links TRBV28 to TRBJ2-2, with no clear D. CDR3 size: 11 residues. CDR1 is MDHEN and CDR2 is SYDVKM in the germline V gene. V dropped 7 bases and J dropped 8 bases, with 8 bases sitting between them. CDR3 residues: CASTRLGELFF. Here the CDR3 DNA reads TGTGCCAGCACACGCTTAGGGGAGCTGTTTTTT.

This clonotype has a count of ten or more. The chain uses TRBV5-1 and TRBJ2-7, with TRBD1 identical over 9 bases. Germline V lookup: CDR1 SGHRS, CDR2 YFSETQ. The CDR3 runs 13 residues. The J segment lost 6 bases and the V segment lost 4 bases, leaving 5 bases of the junction unmatched. CDR3 nucleotides: TGCGCCAGCAGCGCCGGGACAGGGAGCGAGCAGTACTTC. It codes for CASSAGTGSEQYF. Variable domain in full (rest from reference TRBV5-1 and TRBJ2-7): KAGVTQTPRYLIKTRGQQVTLSCSPISGHRSVSWYQQTPGQGLQFLFEYFSETQRNKGNFPGRFSGRQFSNSRSEMNVSTLELGDSALYLCASSAGTGSEQYFGPGTRLTVT.

This CDR3 reads CASSSTRDRYTDTQYF. In DNA form, the CDR3 reads TGCGCCAGCAGCAGTACCAGGGACAGGTACACAGATACGCAGTATTTT. This sequence joins TRBV5-1 and TRBJ2-3, with 8 bases fitting TRBD1. The CDR3 has 16 amino acids. Germline values: CDR1 SGHRS, CDR2 YFSETQ. V was pared by 4 bases and J by 2 bases, with 9 bases of the junction left unmatched.

This clonotype occurred a few times. The V call is TRBV20-1, the J call TRBJ2-3, with 14 positions matching TRBD2. Germline CDR1 DFQATT, CDR2 SNEGSKA (reference sequence). CDR3 length: 16 residues. J lost 4 bases, V lost 6 bases, and 9 bases had no gene match. The CDR3 region is CSAPNAGLAGADTQYF. In DNA form, the CDR3 reads TGCAGTGCGCCAAACGCGGGACTAGCGGGGGCAGATACGCAGTATTTT.

This clonotype appeared a few times. V gene TRBV9 combines with J gene TRBJ2-7, with 7 bases aligning to TRBD2. This CDR3 spans 14 amino acids. Germline V gene lookup returns CDR1 SGDLS and CDR2 YYNGEE. The V gene end was trimmed by 2 bases and the J gene end by 7 bases; junction bases not matched to a gene: 9. The CDR3 nucleotides read TGTGCCAGCAGCGTCGACCTAGAGCGGGGTGAGCAGTACTTC. Protein product: CASSVDLERGEQYF.

This clonotype was detected ten times or more. The chain employs TRBV7-3 and TRBJ2-3, with TRBD2 matching over 12 bases. CDR3 length equals 17 residues. Germline V gene lookup returns CDR1 SGHTA and CDR2 FQGTGA. J was trimmed by 1 base and V by 3 bases; bases with no gene match: 5. The CDR3 sequence: CASSFLAGGYGTDTQYF. Here the CDR3 DNA reads TGTGCCAGCAGCTTCCTAGCGGGAGGGTACGGCACAGATACGCAGTATTTT.

The chain links TRBV15 to TRBJ1-4; D is unclear. Germline V gene lookup returns CDR1 LNHNV and CDR2 YYDKDF (reference sequence). The CDR3 covers 14 residues. The V end lost 0 bases, the J end lost 8 bases, and 10 bases lay between the germline ends. CDR3 amino acids: CATSRDRGKEKLFF. The CDR3 bases are TGTGCCACCAGCAGAGATCGTGGAAAAGAAAAACTGTTTTTT.

This clonotype was seen at least ten times. One end of the junction varies from germline; a read error may be responsible. The V gene is TRBV5-1, the J gene TRBJ2-3; 8 nucleotides match TRBD2. This CDR3 is built from 13 residues. Per germline, CDR1 SGHRS and CDR2 YFSETQ. CDR3 protein: CASSLAGTDTQYF. CDR3 nucleotide sequence: TGTGCCAGCAGCTTAGCGGGGACAGATACGCAGTATTTT. Variable domain in full (rest from reference TRBV5-1 and TRBJ2-3): KAGVTQTPRYLIKTRGQQVTLSCSPISGHRSVSWYQQTPGQGLQFLFEYFSETQRNKGNFPGRFSGRQFSNSRSEMNVSTLELGDSALYLCASSLAGTDTQYFGPGTRLTVL.

The chain employs TRBV5-1 and TRBJ1-1, with TRBD1 as a possible D gene (6 bases). The length of the CDR3 is 15 residues. The germline V and J ends were trimmed by 4 bases and 2 bases, with 15 bases remaining between them. CDR1 and CDR2 (germline): SGHRS, YFSETQ. CDR3 nucleotides: TGCGCCAGCAGCAGCACAGGGACCTTTAACACTGAAGCTTTCTTT. Protein: CASSSTGTFNTEAFF.

V and J are TRBV6-1 and TRBJ2-2; 12 bases line up with TRBD2. Germline-derived CDR1 and CDR2 are MNHNS and SASEGT. Trimming took 6 bases from V and 4 from J; bases not matched to a gene: 9. This CDR3 is 17 amino acids long. CDR3 in DNA: TGTGCCAGCAGCCGCGTTGGACTAGCGGGACTCACCGGGGAGCTGTTTTTT. Translating gives CASSRVGLAGLTGELFF.

This clonotype was observed many times. The rearrangement uses TRBV11-2 and TRBJ1-2; 10 positions agree with TRBD1. The CDR3 loop spans 14 amino acids. The V and J ends lost 7 bases and 2 bases, in that order; junction bases with no gene match: 4. The germline V gene encodes CDR1 SGHAT and CDR2 FQNNGV. The CDR3 reads CASNRDRGNYGYTF. CDR3 sequence (DNA): TGTGCCAGCAACCGGGACAGGGGAAACTATGGCTACACCTTC.

This clonotype was found many times. The rearrangement uses TRBV2 and TRBJ1-4; the match to TRBD1 covers 10 bases. V shed 6 bases and J 8 bases; nucleotides not matched to a gene: 6. Germline V gene lookup returns CDR1 SNHLY and CDR2 FYNNEI. This CDR3 contains 14 residues. The CDR3 is CASSNRDRGEKLFF. CDR3 nucleotides: TGTGCCAGCAGCAACCGGGACAGGGGCGAAAAACTGTTTTTT.

This clonotype was recorded a few times. This chain joins TRBV20-1 and TRBJ1-1; perhaps TRBD1 as D (6 bases). Per the germline V gene, CDR1 is DFQATT and CDR2 is SNEGSKA (reference sequence). CDR3 length: 14 residues. V was trimmed by 3 bases and J by 5 bases, leaving 16 bases between them. CDR3 in DNA: TGCAGTGCTAGGGCGGGGGGCGCGGGTACTGAAGCTTTCTTT. It translates to CSARAGGAGTEAFF.

In its sample, this clonotype was seen many times. This chain links TRBV27 with TRBJ1-6; 8 bases line up with TRBD1. The CDR3 has 15 amino acids. Germline assignment: CDR1 MNHEY and CDR2 SMNVEV (reference sequence). Trimming took 5 bases from V and 13 from J; bases not matched to a gene: 13. The CDR3 DNA follows: TGTGCCAGCAGTCCAAGCCCAGGGGGCCGTACTCCCCTCCACTTT. Translation gives CASSPSPGGRTPLHF.

Ten or more counts support this clonotype. The chain couples TRBV10-2 to TRBJ2-7; D is undetermined. Germline-derived CDR1 and CDR2 are WSHSY and SAAADI. Between the trimmed V and J ends, which lost 7 bases and 2 bases, there was a span of 12 bases. The CDR3 length is 13 residues. The CDR3 coding sequence is TGCGCCAGCATGAGACCGGAGACCTACGAGCAGTACTTC. It is translated as CASMRPETYEQYF.

The chain is built from TRBV6-2 or TRBV6-3 and TRBJ2-3; 7 nucleotides match TRBD2. The CDR3 is 17 residues long. The germline CDR1 and CDR2 sequences are MNHEY and SVGEGT. V lost 5 bases, J lost 4 bases, and 15 bases stayed unmatched. The CDR3 loop reads CASSKRGAGSGADTQYF. CDR3 nucleotides: TGTGCCAGCAGTAAACGAGGAGCGGGGAGTGGCGCAGATACGCAGTATTTT.

This clonotype was picked up a small number of times. V usage is TRBV3-2 and J usage is TRBJ2-1; TRBD1, the table's D call, lacks a check against the DNA. TRBV3-2 is deemed a pseudogene. The CDR3 runs 14 residues. CDR3 coding DNA: TGTGCCAGCAGCCCCCACAGGACCCACAATGAGCAGTTCTTC. This gives the protein CASSPHRTHNEQFF.

This clonotype was seen ten or more times. The chain combines TRBV28 with TRBJ2-2; D possibly corresponds to TRBD2 (5 bases). The CDR3 length is 16 residues. Trimming shortened V by 2 bases and J by 0 bases, and 10 bases separated the two germline ends. Germline CDR1 MDHEN, CDR2 SYDVKM. The CDR3 spells CASSLTGTSNTGELFF. The CDR3 DNA is TGTGCCAGCAGTTTAACGGGAACCTCGAACACCGGGGAGCTGTTTTTT.

This clonotype was seen a few times. The chain employs TRBV9 and TRBJ2-2; 8 positions match TRBD1. The CDR3 consists of 15 residues. Germline CDR1 is SGDLS and CDR2 is YYNGEE. The trim removed 5 bases at V and 3 bases at J, leaving 6 bases unmatched. DNA of the CDR3: TGTGCCAGCAGGACAGGGGTGGTCGACACCGGGGAGCTGTTTTTT. This encodes CASRTGVVDTGELFF.

This clonotype was picked up many times. The chain couples TRBV29-1 to TRBJ2-3; D is tentatively TRBD1 or TRBD2 (5 bases each). Germline V gene sequence: CDR1 SQVTM, CDR2 ANQGSEA. Trimming took 7 bases from V and 2 from J, leaving 16 bases between them. This CDR3 comprises 14 residues. The CDR3 protein is CSAEWDLITDTQYF. DNA for the CDR3: TGCAGCGCCGAGTGGGACCTAATCACAGATACGCAGTATTTT.

This clonotype was counted ten times or more. V and J are TRBV6-2 or TRBV6-3 and TRBJ2-7; D is possibly TRBD2 (6 bases). The CDR3 is 14 residues long. Trimming pared 6 bases from V and 2 bases from J, leaving 14 bases between. Germline V CDR1 and CDR2: MNHEY, SVGEGT. Here the CDR3 DNA reads TGTGCCAGCAGAACACCTGGGGGGACCTACGAGCAGTACTTC. Translation: CASRTPGGTYEQYF.

The rearrangement links TRBV29-1 to TRBJ2-7; no clear D gene. V lost 4 bases and J 0 bases, leaving 10 bases between the germline ends. The CDR3 loop spans 13 amino acids. Germline CDR1 is SQVTM and CDR2 is ANQGSEA. The CDR3 DNA reads TGCAGCGTTGGGGGAACATACTCCTACGAGCAGTACTTC. Translated: CSVGGTYSYEQYF.